This T cell receptor beta chain was captured by sequencing in a study of blood T cell repertoires in COVID-19 (dated by TCRdb to the early 2020s). Concerning the study at large: Collaborator samples came from the United States, Italy and Spain and covered acute and convalescent phases of COVID-19. The prospective study material was composed of cDNA or gDNA derived from T cells, B-cell-depleted T cells, or PBMCs. The dataset comprised deeply sampled blood TCRbeta repertoires from subjects exposed to, actively infected with, or recovered from COVID-19. A freely available public database, intended as a resource for researchers studying the immune response to SARS-CoV-2, is where the repertoires were released. Samples were obtained from the ongoing ImmuneRACE study (first 160 participants) and from 1,254 subjects provided by 6 global collaborators. Sample metadata almost always included a de-identified subject ID, COVID-19 status, age in years and sex. Where available, HLA class I and class II types were taken from metadata supplied by the sample provider and were not determined by assay-based typing. Beyond this particular receptor, the publication reports: How much clinical and demographic metadata was included differed by source and by participant, and the metadata was provided uncurated.

Of note for this clone: This receptor's antigen is unknown. No much larger clone is present one base from it, and per-base qualities are unavailable.

TCRbeta CDR3 regions were amplified from genomic DNA using the immunoSEQ Assay, a bias-controlled multiplex PCR. Turning to the authors' computational methods: Nucleated cell counts per sample were estimated from amplification of reference gene primers within the assay. Sequence reads were collapsed and filtered to measure the absolute abundance of every unique TCRbeta CDR3 rearrangement. For each sample, productive Simpson clonality was calculated by taking the square root of Simpson's diversity index across productive rearrangements. TCRdb took this table from immuneACCESS and kept in-frame rearrangements with V and J called. Such tables lack part of the clones; where checked against another copy, unresolved V genes explain under half of the gap, and the rest is unexplained. Clone size and V and J calls were adopted from that table, with D and trimming inferred from the DNA. Present in this sample are about 220,000 clones, approximately 85% of which were seen just once. The ten most abundant clones make up more than 2% of the sample.

One collaborating source in Seattle enrolled patients during active infection and followed them longitudinally through the course of disease. Whole blood was collected in K2EDTA tubes by collaborating institutions according to the institutions' own protocols. For TCRbeta analysis, collaborator samples were shipped as frozen whole blood, as isolated PBMCs, or as DNA extracted from either sample type. Taken from the germline V gene, the CDR1 and CDR2 loops are MNHEY and SVGAGI. From its cysteine to its phenylalanine, the CDR3 spans 16 amino acids. CDR3 DNA is the only sequence kept; it has 48 bases, read in frame from the first base. V is trimmed back by 2 bases and J by 1 base, and the junction contains 5 bases that no gene match accounts for.

The TCR comes from a woman in her seventies with COVID-19, enrolled during active disease. The sample consisted of peripheral blood. The chain was built from TRBV6-5 and TRBJ1-3; 7 nucleotides in the junction match TRBD1. CDR3 reads: CASSYGQARSGNTIYF. The nucleotides are TGTGCCAGCAGTTACGGACAGGCAAGATCTGGAAACACCATATATTTT.